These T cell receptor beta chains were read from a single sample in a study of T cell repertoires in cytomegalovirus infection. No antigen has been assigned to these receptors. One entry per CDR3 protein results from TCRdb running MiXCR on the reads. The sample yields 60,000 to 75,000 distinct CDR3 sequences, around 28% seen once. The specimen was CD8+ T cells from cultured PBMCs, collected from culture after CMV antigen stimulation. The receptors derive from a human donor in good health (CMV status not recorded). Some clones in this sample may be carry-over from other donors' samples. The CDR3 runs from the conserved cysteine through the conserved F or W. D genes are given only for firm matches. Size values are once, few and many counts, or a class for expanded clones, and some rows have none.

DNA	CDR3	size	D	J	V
TGTGCCAGCGGGAGATCAACTAATGAAAAACTGTTTTTT	CASGRSTNEKLFF	few	NA	TRBJ1-4	TRBV27
TGTGCCAGCAGCCTCTTAACAGGGCCGACCGAGCAGTACTTC	CASSLLTGPTEQYF	few	NA	TRBJ2-7	TRBV7-9
TGTGCCAGCAGTGACCGGGACACCGGGGAGCTGTTTTTT	CASSDRDTGELFF	NA	NA	TRBJ2-2	TRBV6-4
TGTGCCAGCAGTTACTCGATCGATTTTAGGACTATGAACACCGGGGAGCTGTTTTTT	CASSYSIDFRTMNTGELFF	NA	NA	TRBJ2-2	TRBV6-6
TGTGCCAGCAGTGACGGCCGATACCAAGAGACCCAGTACTTC	CASSDGRYQETQYF	NA	NA	TRBJ2-5	TRBV2
TGTGCCAGCAGTTCAATAGACGGAGATACGCAGTATTTT	CASSSIDGDTQYF	NA	NA	TRBJ2-3	TRBV6-2/TRBV6-3
TGTGCCAGCAGTTTACCCTCATTACGAGCAGTGCAGTACTTC	CASSLPSLRAVQYF	few	NA	TRBJ2-7	TRBV12-3/TRBV12-4
TGTGCCAGCAGCTTAGACGGATATGGCACTGAAGCTTTCTTT	CASSLDGYGTEAFF	NA	NA	TRBJ1-1	TRBV11-2
TGTGCCAGCAGCGACAGGACCTCTGGAAACACCATATATTTT	CASSDRTSGNTIYF	many	NA	TRBJ1-3	TRBV28
TGTGCTAGCAGCTTAGCCTCAAGTGGGTGGAGGGGGGCCTACAATGAGCAGTTCTTC	CASSLASSGWRGAYNEQFF	few	NA	TRBJ2-1	TRBV7-7
TGCAGCGTTAGGAGGGAAAATGAGCAGTTCTTC	CSVRRENEQFF	NA	NA	TRBJ2-1	TRBV29-1
TGTGCCAGCAGTCCGGCGTGGGGGGGGGCCTACGAGCAGTACTTC	CASSPAWGGAYEQYF	few	TRBD2	TRBJ2-7	TRBV12-3/TRBV12-4
TGTGCCTGGAATGGACAGAAAAACATTCAGTACTTC	CAWNGQKNIQYF	NA	NA	TRBJ2-4	TRBV30
TGTGCCAGCAGCCCCGCGGGGGAGGGAGCCTATGGCTACACCTTC	CASSPAGEGAYGYTF	few	NA	TRBJ1-2	TRBV7-2
TGTGCCAGCAGTACTCGACAGGCTCCCGCTCGCTCCTACGAGCAGTACTTC	CASSTRQAPARSYEQYF	few	NA	TRBJ2-7	TRBV6-5
TGTGCCAGCAGCTTAGTCCTCAGTCTTGAGCAGTTCTTC	CASSLVLSLEQFF	few	NA	TRBJ2-1	TRBV11-2
TGTGCCAGCGGATCCGGGAACACCGGGGAGCTGTTTTTT	CASGSGNTGELFF	NA	NA	TRBJ2-2	TRBV2
TGTGCCAGTCTTCAGGGGTACACTGAAGCTTTCTTT	CASLQGYTEAFF	few	NA	TRBJ1-1	TRBV19
TGTGCCAGCAATTACAGGGGGGCCTACGAGCAGTACTTC	CASNYRGAYEQYF	many	TRBD1	TRBJ2-7	TRBV12-3/TRBV12-4
TGTGCCAGCAGTCCCGCGGGGCAGGGGGTTGGTGGCTACACCTTC	CASSPAGQGVGGYTF	NA	TRBD1	TRBJ1-2	TRBV11-2
TGTGCCAGCAGCTTAGTTGACAGTGTTGGAACTGAAGCTTTCTTT	CASSLVDSVGTEAFF	many	NA	TRBJ1-1	TRBV11-2
NA	CASSSSVRGTDTQYF	few	NA	TRBJ2-3	TRBV12-3/TRBV12-4
TGCGCCAGCAGCGCGGACACGATGGCCTACGAGCAGTACTTC	CASSADTMAYEQYF	NA	NA	TRBJ2-7	TRBV5-1
TGTGCCAGCAGCTTAGGGGGAGATGGCTACACCTTC	CASSLGGDGYTF	NA	NA	TRBJ1-2	TRBV7-9
TGTGCCAGCAGCCGACCTGGCCGGGAGACCCAGTACTTC	CASSRPGRETQYF	NA	NA	TRBJ2-5	TRBV7-9
TGTGCCAGCAGTCTCCTGACAGGCACAGATACGCAGTATTTT	CASSLLTGTDTQYF	NA	NA	TRBJ2-3	TRBV3-1
TGTGCCAGCAGCAACTCTCGGGGTCCCCGGCAGGGCTACACCTTC	CASSNSRGPRQGYTF	many	NA	TRBJ1-2	TRBV7-2
TGTGCCAGCAGCTTAGCAACAGAAGAGACCCAGTACTTC	CASSLATEETQYF	NA	NA	TRBJ2-5	TRBV7-6
TGTGCCAGCGGGCAGGGCTCTGGGGCCAACGTCCTGACTTTC	CASGQGSGANVLTF	many	NA	TRBJ2-6	TRBV7-8
TGTGCCAGTCGAGAGCGGGGGGGAATTGGAGATACGCAGTATTTT	CASRERGGIGDTQYF	NA	TRBD2	TRBJ2-3	TRBV19
TGTGCCAGCAGTTTCCCGGGGGTAGCGGGGTTAAATGAGCAGTTCTTC	CASSFPGVAGLNEQFF	once	TRBD2	TRBJ2-1	TRBV12-3/TRBV12-4
TGTGCCAGCAGCCCTGGGACAGCCAATGAGCAGTTCTTC	CASSPGTANEQFF	NA	TRBD1	TRBJ2-1	TRBV6-8
TGCAGCGTTGAACCGACAGGGGAAGGCTACGAGCAGTACTTC	CSVEPTGEGYEQYF	NA	TRBD1	TRBJ2-7	TRBV29-1
TGCAGCGTTACCGACAGGCCCCAAACCTCCTACGAGCAGTACTTC	CSVTDRPQTSYEQYF	few	NA	TRBJ2-7	TRBV29-1
TGTGCCAGCAGCTTATATCAGGGTTCCTACGAGCAGTACTTC	CASSLYQGSYEQYF	few	NA	TRBJ2-7	TRBV7-7
TGTGCCAGCAGTTTCGTCACGGGGCCCTACGAGCAGTACTTC	CASSFVTGPYEQYF	NA	NA	TRBJ2-7	TRBV28
TGTGCCAGCAGCGCCCGGACAGTGATTCCGCAAGAGACCCAGTACTTC	CASSARTVIPQETQYF	few	NA	TRBJ2-5	TRBV11-3
TGTGCCAGCAGTTATCAGGGCTCCTCCAATCAGCCCCAGCATTTT	CASSYQGSSNQPQHF	many	NA	TRBJ1-5	TRBV6-2/TRBV6-3
TGTGCCAGCACTGGAGGGGGAGTTCGGAATGAGCAGTTCTTC	CASTGGGVRNEQFF	few	NA	TRBJ2-1	TRBV7-9
TGTGCCAGCAGTGGACCGGGGGGGCCGAGCTCTGGGGCCAACGTCCTGACTTTC	CASSGPGGPSSGANVLTF	NA	TRBD2	TRBJ2-6	TRBV2
TGTGCCAGCAGTGGCCGGGACAGGGAAGAGACCCAGTACTTC	CASSGRDREETQYF	few	TRBD1	TRBJ2-5	TRBV6-5
TGTGCCAGCAGCCCGCTAGGGGGTATGAACACTGAAGCTTTCTTT	CASSPLGGMNTEAFF	few	NA	TRBJ1-1	TRBV7-3
TGTGCCAGCACGGGGGGCAATGAGCAGTTCTTC	CASTGGNEQFF	many	TRBD2	TRBJ2-1	TRBV7-8
TGCGCCAGCAGCCTCGGGACCTTTGGGACCTACAATGAGCAGTTCTTC	CASSLGTFGTYNEQFF	NA	NA	TRBJ2-1	TRBV4-3
TGTGCCAGCAGTAGCGGACAGGGGAACTATGGCTACACCTTC	CASSSGQGNYGYTF	few	TRBD1	TRBJ1-2	TRBV2
TGTGCCAGCAGCCCCTCCGTGGAGCAGTACTTC	CASSPSVEQYF	NA	NA	TRBJ2-7	TRBV7-2
TGTGCCAGCAGCTCCCTAGTGGCGGGAGGGAGGGATGAGCAGTTCTTC	CASSSLVAGGRDEQFF	NA	TRBD2	TRBJ2-1	TRBV5-5
TGTGCCAGCAGCTCCTATAGCGCCACGTCCTACGAGCAGTACTTC	CASSSYSATSYEQYF	NA	NA	TRBJ2-7	TRBV7-2
TGCGCCAGCAGCCAAGATTCGGACGGGGGGACCGATACGCAGTATTTT	CASSQDSDGGTDTQYF	NA	TRBD2	TRBJ2-3	TRBV4-1
TGTGCCAGCAGCTCCCCGGGGGGACTAGCGGGGTTCAATGAGCAGTTCTTC	CASSSPGGLAGFNEQFF	many	TRBD2	TRBJ2-1	TRBV7-9
TGTGCCAGCAGTGCGAGACAGGGCGGCTATTTGGACGAGCAGTACTTC	CASSARQGGYLDEQYF	few	TRBD1	TRBJ2-7	TRBV6-1
TGTGCCAGCAGCGGGGGGACTAGCGGAACGAGGTACTTC	CASSGGTSGTRYF	NA	TRBD2	TRBJ2-7	TRBV13
TGCGCCAGCAGTGATAAGGGCGCAGATACGCAGTATTTT	CASSDKGADTQYF	NA	NA	TRBJ2-3	TRBV10-2
TGTGCCAGCAGCCTTAGCGGGGGGGCCCCGAATGAGCAGTTCTTC	CASSLSGGAPNEQFF	NA	TRBD2	TRBJ2-1	TRBV7-6
TGTGCCAGCACCCTCCGAAGGGGCACTGAAGCTTTCTTT	CASTLRRGTEAFF	NA	NA	TRBJ1-1	TRBV12-3/TRBV12-4